This TCR beta chain emerged from a study of T cell responses to AZD1222 COVID-19 vaccine. Study details: Pooled in the analysis were second doses at about 4 or about 12 weeks. Points from the study as a whole: Vaccine-associated CD4 TCRs spanned spike, dominant at 160-218 and 743-854. Donors were chiefly white British, with a greater number of females, and clonal diversity was perhaps underestimated.

In regard to this clone: The antigen is unknown.

Profiled with immunoSEQ multiplex PCR; TCRdb holds only in-frame clones, not every one. Among about 140,000 clones listed, roughly nine tenths were seen once. This CDR3 comprises 15 residues. V lost 5 bases, J lost 2 bases, and 16 bases lay in between. Germline values: CDR1 SGHTA, CDR2 FQGTGA. The chain employs TRBV7-3 and TRBJ2-7; D may correspond to TRBD1 or TRBD2 (5 bases each). This specimen consisted of peripheral blood, obtained on day 0 of AZD1222 vaccination. This TCR came from an adult in good health. The CDR3 sequence: CASSPQGDSAYEQYF. CDR3 bases: TGTGCCAGCAGCCCGCAGGGAGATTCAGCCTACGAGCAGTACTTC.